This T cell receptor (beta chain) was recorded in a study of blood T cell repertoires in COVID-19. V trimming: 2 bases; J trimming: 6 bases; junction bases outside the gene matches: 10. Germline V gives CDR1 MNHEY, CDR2 SMNVEV (reference sequence). This CDR3 spans 15 amino acids. Per the study methods: Reference gene primer amplification gave nucleated cell count estimates. Method: immunoSEQ multiplex PCR; TCRdb's copy keeps in-frame clones and lacks some. V, J and clone size reflect that table, while D and trimming were determined from the DNA. The sample consists of some 180,000 clones, about 83% of them appearing once.

The chain is built from TRBV27 and TRBJ2-7, with TRBD1 identical over 7 bases. This receptor was taken from a woman older than 75 with acute or convalescent COVID-19. The sample was peripheral blood. The CDR3 coding sequence is TGTGCCAGCAGTTTAGGCGGAACCAGGGGGACCGAGCAGTACTTC. It yields the protein CASSLGGTRGTEQYF.